This T cell receptor beta chain stems from a study of cytomegalovirus exposure and HLA in healthy donors. Study at large: Around 190 million T cells yielded approximately 100 million unique TCR beta sequences, as an earlier analysis found.

Whole-study findings and limits: By HLA locus, TCR association rates varied in a later analysis, with DRB1 showing the most and HLA-C the fewest. In an earlier analysis, productive rearrangement rates for most beta V segments clustered near 90% or 30%. More clonal expansion characterized HLA-associated TCR beta chains than equally common others in a later analysis.

J lost 1 base, V lost 6 bases, and 6 bases had no gene match. CDR3 length: 17 amino acids. The germline gives CDR1 SEHNR, CDR2 FQNEAQ (reference sequence). The PCR ran on 60 Vbeta and 13 Jbeta primers. TCRdb's copy holds only in-frame clones and misses some; the assay was immunoSEQ multiplex PCR. The table records roughly 60,000 clones, roughly 84% of them present only once. On this clone: Its target is not known.

The origin of this receptor is a man aged 25-40 years in good health and CMV-seronegative. Sequencing was performed on PBMCs. V usage is TRBV7-9 and J usage is TRBJ1-6; 10 bases align to TRBD1. The CDR3 coding sequence is TGTGCCAGCAGTTCCGGGACAGGGGTTTCCTATAATTCACCCCTCCACTTT. This gives the protein CASSSGTGVSYNSPLHF. The full variable domain, in which reference TRBV7-9 and TRBJ1-6 provide the parts outside the CDR3, is DTGVSQNPRHKITKRGQNVTFRCDPISEHNRLYWYRQTLGQGPEFLTYFQNEAQLEKSRLLSDRFSAERPKGSFSTLEIQRTEQGDSAMYLCASSSGTGVSYNSPLHFGNGTRLTVT.